This entry is about one T cell receptor (beta chain). The record originates from a study of blood T cell repertoires in COVID-19. The V gene end was trimmed by 6 bases and the J gene end by 5 bases; junction bases not matched to a gene: 3. The CDR3 is made up of 13 amino acids. Germline V gives CDR1 MDHEN, CDR2 SYDVKM. TCRdb keeps only in-frame clones here, not all; method: immunoSEQ multiplex PCR. Found here are just under 150,000 clones, roughly 85% of them singletons; the top ten hold around 2.5%. The sequence came from a human donor with acute or convalescent COVID-19. The donor label of this sample is uncertain. The sample consisted of peripheral blood. The rearrangement uses TRBV28 and TRBJ2-7; 11 bases match TRBD1. Here the CDR3 DNA reads TGTGCCAGCAGGGACAGGGGGCAAAACGAGCAGTACTTC. Translation gives CASRDRGQNEQYF.